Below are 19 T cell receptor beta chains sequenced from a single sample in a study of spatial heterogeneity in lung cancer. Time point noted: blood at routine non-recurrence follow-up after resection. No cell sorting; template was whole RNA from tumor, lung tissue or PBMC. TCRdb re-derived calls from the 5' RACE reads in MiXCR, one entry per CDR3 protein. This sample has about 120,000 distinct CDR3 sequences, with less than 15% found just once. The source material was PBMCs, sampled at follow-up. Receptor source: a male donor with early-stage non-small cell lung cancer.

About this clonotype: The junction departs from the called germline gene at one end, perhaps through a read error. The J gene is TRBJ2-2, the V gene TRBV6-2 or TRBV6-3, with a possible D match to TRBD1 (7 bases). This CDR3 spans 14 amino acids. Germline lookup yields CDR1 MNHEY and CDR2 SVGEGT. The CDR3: CASRYSGGTGELFF. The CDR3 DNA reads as TGTGCCAGCAGATACTCAGGGGGGACCGGGGAGCTGTTTTTT.

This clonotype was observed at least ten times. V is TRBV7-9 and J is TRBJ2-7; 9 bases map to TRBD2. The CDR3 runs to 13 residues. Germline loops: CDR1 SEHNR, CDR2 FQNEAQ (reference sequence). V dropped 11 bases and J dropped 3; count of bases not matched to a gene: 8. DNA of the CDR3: TGTGCCTCAGGGCGCGGGGGGGTCTACGAGCAGTACTTC. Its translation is CASGRGGVYEQYF.

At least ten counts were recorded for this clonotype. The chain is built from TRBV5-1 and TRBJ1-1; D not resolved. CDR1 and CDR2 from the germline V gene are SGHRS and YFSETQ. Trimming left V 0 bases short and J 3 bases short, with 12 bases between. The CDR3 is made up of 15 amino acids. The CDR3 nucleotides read TGCGCCAGCAGCTTGGATGGGCCCCCGGACACTGAAGCTTTCTTT. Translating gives CASSLDGPPDTEAFF.

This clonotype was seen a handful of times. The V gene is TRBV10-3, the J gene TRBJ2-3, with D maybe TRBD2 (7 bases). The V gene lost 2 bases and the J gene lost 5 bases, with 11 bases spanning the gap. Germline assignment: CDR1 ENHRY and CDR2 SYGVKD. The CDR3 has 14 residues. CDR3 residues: CAISEEGGLDTQYF. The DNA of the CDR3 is TGTGCCATCAGTGAGGAGGGGGGGCTAGATACGCAGTATTTT.

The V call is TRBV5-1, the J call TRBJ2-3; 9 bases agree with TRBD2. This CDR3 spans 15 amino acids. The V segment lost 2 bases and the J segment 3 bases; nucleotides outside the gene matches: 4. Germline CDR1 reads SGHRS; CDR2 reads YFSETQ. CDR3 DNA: TGCGCCAGCAGCTTTCCTAGCGGGGCAACAGATACGCAGTATTTT. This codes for CASSFPSGATDTQYF.

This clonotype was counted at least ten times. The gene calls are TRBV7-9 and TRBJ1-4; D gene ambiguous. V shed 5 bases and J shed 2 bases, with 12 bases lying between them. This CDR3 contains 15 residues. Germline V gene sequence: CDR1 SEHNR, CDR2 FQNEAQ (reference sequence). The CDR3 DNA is TGTGCCAGCAGCGAGAGCGGGTGGACTAATGAAAAACTGTTTTTT. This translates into CASSESGWTNEKLFF.

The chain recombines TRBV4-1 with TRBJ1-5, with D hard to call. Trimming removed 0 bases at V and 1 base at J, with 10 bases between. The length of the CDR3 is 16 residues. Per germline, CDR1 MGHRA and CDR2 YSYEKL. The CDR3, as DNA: TGCGCCAGCAGCCAAGAACCGGGGATAAGCAATCAGCCCCAGCATTTT. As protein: CASSQEPGISNQPQHF.

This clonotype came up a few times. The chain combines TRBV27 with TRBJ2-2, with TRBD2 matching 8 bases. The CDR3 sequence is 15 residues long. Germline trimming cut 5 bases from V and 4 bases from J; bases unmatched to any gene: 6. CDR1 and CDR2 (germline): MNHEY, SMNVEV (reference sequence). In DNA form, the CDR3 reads TGTGCCAGCAGTCGCGGGGGGCAGGGCACCGGGGAGCTGTTTTTT. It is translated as CASSRGGQGTGELFF.

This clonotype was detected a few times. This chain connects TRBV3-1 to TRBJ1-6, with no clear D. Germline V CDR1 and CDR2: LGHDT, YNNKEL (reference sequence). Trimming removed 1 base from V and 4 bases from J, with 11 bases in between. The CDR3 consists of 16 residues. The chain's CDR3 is CASSQGGSTYNSPLHF. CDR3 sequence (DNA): TGTGCCAGCAGCCAAGGAGGCAGCACTTATAATTCACCCCTCCACTTT.

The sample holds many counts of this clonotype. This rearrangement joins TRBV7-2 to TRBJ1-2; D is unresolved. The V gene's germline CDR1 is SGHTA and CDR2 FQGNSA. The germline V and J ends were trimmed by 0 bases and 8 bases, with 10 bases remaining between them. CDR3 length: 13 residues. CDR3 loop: CASSLARERGYTF. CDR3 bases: TGTGCCAGCAGCTTAGCCCGGGAGAGAGGCTACACCTTC.

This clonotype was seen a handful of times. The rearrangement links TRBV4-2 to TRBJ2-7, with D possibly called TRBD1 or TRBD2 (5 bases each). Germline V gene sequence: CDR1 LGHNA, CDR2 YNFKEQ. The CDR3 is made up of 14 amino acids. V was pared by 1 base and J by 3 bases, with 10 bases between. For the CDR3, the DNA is TGTGCCAGCAGCCAAGGGGACGGACTCTACGAGCAGTACTTC. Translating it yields CASSQGDGLYEQYF.

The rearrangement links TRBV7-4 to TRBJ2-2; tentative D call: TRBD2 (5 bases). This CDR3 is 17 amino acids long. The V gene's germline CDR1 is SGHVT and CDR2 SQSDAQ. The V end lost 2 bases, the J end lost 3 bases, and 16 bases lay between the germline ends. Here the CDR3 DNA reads TGTGCCAGCAGCTTAAAGCCCCGGGGTCCCTACACCGGGGAGCTGTTTTTT. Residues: CASSLKPRGPYTGELFF.

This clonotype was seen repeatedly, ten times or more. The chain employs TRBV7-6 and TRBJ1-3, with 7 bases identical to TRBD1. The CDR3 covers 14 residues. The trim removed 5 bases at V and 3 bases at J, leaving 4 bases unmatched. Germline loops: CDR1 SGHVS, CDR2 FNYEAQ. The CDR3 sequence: CASSIWTGGNTIYF. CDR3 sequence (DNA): TGTGCCAGCAGCATCTGGACAGGTGGAAACACCATATATTTT.

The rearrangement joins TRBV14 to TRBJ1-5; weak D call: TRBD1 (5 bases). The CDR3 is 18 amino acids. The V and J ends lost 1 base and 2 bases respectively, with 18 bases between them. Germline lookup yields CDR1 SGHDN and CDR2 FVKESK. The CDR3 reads CASSQVRGTASRNQPQHF. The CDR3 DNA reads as TGTGCCAGCAGCCAAGTCCGTGGGACCGCTTCTCGCAATCAGCCCCAGCATTTT.

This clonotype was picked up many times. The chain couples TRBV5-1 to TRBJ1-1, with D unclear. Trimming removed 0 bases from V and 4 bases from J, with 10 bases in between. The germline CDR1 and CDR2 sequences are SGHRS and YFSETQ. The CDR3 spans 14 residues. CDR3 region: CASSLAQGGTEAFF. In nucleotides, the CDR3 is TGCGCCAGCAGCTTGGCCCAAGGTGGCACTGAAGCTTTCTTT.

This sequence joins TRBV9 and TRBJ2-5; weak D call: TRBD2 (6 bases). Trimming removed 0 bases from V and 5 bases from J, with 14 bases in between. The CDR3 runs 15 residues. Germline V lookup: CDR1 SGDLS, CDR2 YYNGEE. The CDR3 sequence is CASSVGPREDETQYF. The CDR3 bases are TGTGCCAGCAGCGTAGGCCCCAGGGAGGACGAGACCCAGTACTTC.

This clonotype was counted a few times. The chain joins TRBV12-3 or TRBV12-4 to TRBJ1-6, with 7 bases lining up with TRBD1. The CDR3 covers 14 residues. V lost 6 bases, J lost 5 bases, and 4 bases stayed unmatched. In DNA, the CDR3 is TGTGCCAGCAGCCGACAGGGTAATAATTCACCCCTCCACTTT. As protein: CASSRQGNNSPLHF.

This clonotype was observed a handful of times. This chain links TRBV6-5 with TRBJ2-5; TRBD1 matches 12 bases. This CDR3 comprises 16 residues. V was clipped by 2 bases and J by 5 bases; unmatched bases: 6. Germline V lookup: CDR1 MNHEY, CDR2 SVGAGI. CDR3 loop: CASSYLGQGADETQYF. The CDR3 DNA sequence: TGTGCCAGCAGTTACCTGGGACAGGGGGCGGATGAGACCCAGTACTTC.

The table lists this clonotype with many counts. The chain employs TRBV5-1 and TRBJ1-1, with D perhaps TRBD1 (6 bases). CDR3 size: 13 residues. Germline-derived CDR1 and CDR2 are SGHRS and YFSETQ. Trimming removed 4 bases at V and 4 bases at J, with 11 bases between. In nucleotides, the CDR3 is TGCGCCAGCAGCGAGGGGGGATCCACTGAAGCTTTCTTT. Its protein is CASSEGGSTEAFF.